There are a few counts of the clone carrying this T cell receptor beta chain. This entry comes from a study of T-cell reconstitution after alpha-beta-depleted transplantation in children. Germline assignment: CDR1 SNHLY and CDR2 FYNNEI. J lost 3 bases, V lost 6 bases, and 8 bases had no gene match. The CDR3 sequence is 17 residues long. Unique molecular identifiers were used in preparing the TCRbeta library. In TCRdb, the PCR reads were re-called with MiXCR into one record per CDR3 protein. The repertoire includes a few hundred thousand distinct CDR3 sequences, almost 10% of them detected once, and about a tenth sits in the top ten.

The sequence came from a human donor who donated a stem cell graft to a child with SCID. This specimen was PBMCs from the stem cell graft donor, taken from the stem cell graft. This chain connects TRBV2 to TRBJ2-3; 14 bases fit TRBD2. The CDR3 coding sequence is TGTGCCAGCAGATACGGACTAGCGGGGGGTTCAACAGATACGCAGTATTTT. It encodes CASRYGLAGGSTDTQYF. Variable domain in full (rest from reference TRBV2 and TRBJ2-3): EPEVTQTPSHQVTQMGQEVILRCVPISNHLYFYWYRQILGQKVEFLVSFYNNEISEKSEIFDDQFSVERPDGSNFTLKIRSTKLEDSAMYFCASRYGLAGGSTDTQYFGPGTRLTVL.